This T cell receptor beta chain was sequenced during a study of CD8 T cells in ankylosing spondylitis. In germline, CDR1 is MDHEN, CDR2 SYDVKM. This CDR3 comprises 15 residues. Findings and caveats of the study: Disease-linked clones reportedly concentrated significantly in matched ankylosing spondylitis synovial fluid. Clones linked with disease were CD8+ and fairly uncommon in the peripheral blood. Characteristic, it appeared, of ankylosing spondylitis blood was a TCR beta motif of eight or nine highly homologous variants.

TCRdb called the 5' RACE reads again in MiXCR, with one record for every CDR3 protein. The sample carries 750,000 to 850,000 distinct CDR3 sequences, about an eighth recorded once. Remarks on this clonotype: Antigen unknown. Germline and junction disagree at one end, which may indicate a read error.

The sequencing sample was made of blood, either unsorted or a sorted T cell fraction (not recorded which). V and J are TRBV28 and TRBJ2-3, with a possible D match to TRBD2 (6 bases). This receptor was taken from a male donor with ankylosing spondylitis. The CDR3 DNA reads TGTGCCAGCAGTTTATGGGAGGGCTCCACAGATACGCACTATTTT. It codes for CASSLWEGSTDTHYF. Drawing the rest from reference TRBV28 and TRBJ2-3, the complete variable domain is DVKVTQSSRYLVKRTGEKVFLECVQDMDHENMFWYRQDPGLGLRLIYFSYDVKMKEKGDIPEGYSVSREKKERFSLILESASTNQTSMYLCASSLWEGSTDTHYFGPGTRLTVL.